This note documents a single T cell receptor beta chain sequence. Its antigen is still unknown. This sample was included in a study of response to subunit inactivated influenza vaccine. Whole-study results and caveats: Seasonal influenza vaccination, on each occasion, was suggested by the authors to recruit few new T cells.

TCRdb reprocessed the RT-PCR reads via MiXCR and lists one record per CDR3 protein. This table has 650,000 to 800,000 distinct CDR3 sequences, approximately 17% appearing once. The V end was cut by 1 base, the J end by 1 base, with 16 bases between. The CDR3 totals 17 residues. CDR1 is SEHNR and CDR2 is FQNEAQ in the germline V gene (reference sequence). The sample in question was PBMCs from blood, obtained 5 to 6 days after vaccination. V gene TRBV7-9 combines with J gene TRBJ2-5; no firm D call. The receptor's source is a middle-aged man who received an inactivated influenza vaccine. CDR3 region: CASSLGVRPGSQETQYF. For the CDR3, the DNA is TGTGCCAGCAGCTTAGGGGTGCGGCCAGGCTCCCAAGAGACCCAGTACTTC.